The 23 T cell receptor beta chains in this list originate from one sample, sequenced in a study of blood T cell repertoires in COVID-19. The assay was immunoSEQ multiplex PCR, and TCRdb's table has in-frame clones only and misses some. The sample has approximately 280,000 clones; roughly 80% are singletons. The sequencing sample was made of PBMCs or T cells enriched from blood (not recorded which). These receptors were obtained from a man aged 40-49 years who had been exposed to COVID-19.

CDR3 in amino acids: CASSEVGVEQFF. The CDR3, as DNA: TGTGCCAGCAGTGAAGTCGGGGTTGAGCAGTTCTTC. The J gene is TRBJ2-1, the V gene TRBV6-1; weak D call: TRBD2 (5 bases). The germline V gene has CDR1 MNHNS and CDR2 SASEGT. Trimming removed 1 base at V and 9 bases at J, with 7 bases between. This CDR3 has 12 amino acids.

This chain joins TRBV7-3 and TRBJ1-1; weak D call: TRBD1 (6 bases). This CDR3 has 13 amino acids. The V gene's germline CDR1 is SGHTA and CDR2 FQGTGA. The germline V and J ends were trimmed by 2 bases and 7 bases, with 11 bases remaining between them. CDR3 bases: TGTGCCAGCAGCTTATCAGGGGATGTTGAAGCTTTCTTT. Protein: CASSLSGDVEAFF.

The rearrangement joins TRBV7-8 to TRBJ2-1; the D gene is possibly TRBD1 (6 bases). The V end lost 4 bases, the J end lost 2 bases, and 12 bases lay between the germline ends. The V gene's germline CDR1 is SGHVS and CDR2 FQNEAQ. This CDR3 has 15 residues. The CDR3 nucleotides read TGTGCCAGCAGCTCCGACAGGAGGACCTACAATGAGCAGTTCTTC. Its protein is CASSSDRRTYNEQFF.

V is TRBV5-5 and J is TRBJ2-7; 10 nucleotides line up with TRBD2. J lost 1 base, V lost 0 bases, and 7 bases had no gene match. The CDR3 loop spans 17 amino acids. The germline V gene encodes CDR1 SGHKS and CDR2 YYEKEE (reference sequence). CDR3 sequence: CASSLGLAGLKSYEQYF. The CDR3 DNA is TGTGCCAGCAGCTTGGGACTAGCGGGCCTGAAATCCTACGAGCAGTACTTC.

The DNA for the CDR3 is TGCAGCGTTGAACAGGGTTCCAATGAGCAGTTCTTC. Its protein product is CSVEQGSNEQFF. The chain has TRBV29-1 and TRBJ2-1; D may be TRBD1 (5 bases). The CDR3 consists of 12 residues. Germline CDR1 SQVTM, CDR2 ANQGSEA. V lost 2 bases and J 6 bases, leaving 8 bases between the germline ends.

There are a few counts of this clone. The chain couples TRBV6-5 to TRBJ1-1, with D unresolved. V lost 6 bases, J lost 2 bases, and 16 bases lay in between. This CDR3 region has 15 residues. Germline values: CDR1 MNHEY, CDR2 SVGAGI. DNA of the CDR3: TGTGCCAGCAGACCCAGTACCCCTCAAAACACTGAAGCTTTCTTT. It encodes CASRPSTPQNTEAFF.

This clone was counted a few times. The chain combines TRBV18 with TRBJ1-4; 7 nucleotides line up with TRBD1. CDR3 length equals 16 residues. The trim removed 3 bases at V and 7 bases at J, leaving 11 bases unmatched. Per the germline V gene, CDR1 is KGHSH and CDR2 is LQKENI. CDR3 in DNA: TGTGCCAGCTCACCCGCAGGGGGGAGTTCTGGTGAAAAACTGTTTTTT. Residues: CASSPAGGSSGEKLFF.

This clone was counted between two and nine times. The chain couples TRBV24-1 to TRBJ2-5, with 10 bases fitting TRBD1. The germline CDR1 and CDR2 sequences are KGHDR and SFDVKD. The CDR3 is 16 amino acids. V trimming: 5 bases; J trimming: 5 bases; junction bases outside the gene matches: 10. DNA for the CDR3: TGTGCCACCAGTGGGGGAGGGACAGGGGTAGGCGAGACCCAGTACTTC. It encodes CATSGGGTGVGETQYF.

This sequence joins TRBV28 and TRBJ2-7; 10 bases align to TRBD1. The trim removed 4 bases at V and 3 bases at J, leaving 6 bases unmatched. The CDR3 has 15 residues. Germline CDR1 is MDHEN and CDR2 is SYDVKM. This chain's CDR3 is CASSYVGTGDYEQYF. The CDR3, as DNA: TGTGCCAGCAGTTATGTCGGGACAGGGGACTACGAGCAGTACTTC.

V and J are TRBV11-3 and TRBJ1-1; maybe TRBD1 (5 bases). This CDR3 has 13 residues. V was shortened by 5 bases and J by 0 bases, with 7 bases between the two germline ends. Germline V gives CDR1 SGHNT, CDR2 YENEEA. The CDR3 DNA is TGTGCCAGCAGCCAGGGTGTGAACACTGAAGCTTTCTTT. Its protein is CASSQGVNTEAFF.

The CDR3 DNA reads as TGTGCCAGCAGCTTTGGACAGGGGATGGACACCATATATTTT. It translates to CASSFGQGMDTIYF. The chain couples TRBV7-9 to TRBJ1-3; 9 bases match TRBD1. Germline lookup yields CDR1 SEHNR and CDR2 FQNEAQ (reference sequence). This CDR3 is 14 amino acids long. The trim removed 3 bases at V and 8 bases at J, leaving 5 bases unmatched.

The chain is built from TRBV7-8 and TRBJ2-7; possible D gene TRBD2, 6 bases. The germline V gene encodes CDR1 SGHVS and CDR2 FQNEAQ. V gave up 0 bases and J gave up 2 bases, with 8 bases separating them. This CDR3 contains 14 residues. CDR3 sequence reads: CASSLAWGAYEQYF. DNA of the CDR3: TGTGCCAGCAGCTTAGCGTGGGGGGCCTACGAGCAGTACTTC.

This sequence joins TRBV24-1 and TRBJ2-5; TRBD2 matches 9 bases. The ends lost 7 bases at V and 1 base at J; junction bases unmatched: 6. The germline CDR1 and CDR2 sequences are KGHDR and SFDVKD. This CDR3 has 15 residues. The CDR3 sequence: CATSLAGAVQETQYF. CDR3 in DNA: TGTGCCACCAGCTTAGCGGGAGCTGTCCAAGAGACCCAGTACTTC.

The chain employs TRBV5-1 and TRBJ1-5; D not resolved. The CDR3 spans 13 residues. Germline-derived CDR1 and CDR2 are SGHRS and YFSETQ. V was cut by 0 bases and J by 6 bases, with 7 bases left in between. The CDR3 nucleotides read TGCGCCAGCAGCTTGGACGGTATTCAGCCCCAGCATTTT. It encodes CASSLDGIQPQHF.

The chain recombines TRBV27 with TRBJ1-2; possibly TRBD1 for D (5 bases). The germline gives CDR1 MNHEY, CDR2 SMNVEV (reference sequence). Trimming took off 0 bases at V and 0 bases at J, with 11 bases between the two ends. CDR3 size: 16 residues. The CDR3 spells CASSLSTGISNYGYTF. CDR3 nucleotides: TGTGCCAGCAGTTTATCAACAGGAATATCTAACTATGGCTACACCTTC.

The chain couples TRBV2 to TRBJ1-4, with 8 bases aligning to TRBD1. CDR1 and CDR2 (germline): SNHLY, FYNNEI. J gave up 7 bases and V 2 bases, and 3 bases lay outside the gene matches. The CDR3 spans 14 residues. The CDR3 DNA sequence: TGTGCCAGCAGTGAACAGGGGGCGGGTGAAAAACTGTTTTTT. As protein: CASSEQGAGEKLFF.

V is TRBV7-8 and J is TRBJ2-3, with 11 bases that match TRBD2. This CDR3 contains 16 residues. V gave up 3 bases and J gave up 3 bases; unmatched junction bases: 5. Looked up from germline, CDR1 is SGHVS and CDR2 is FQNEAQ. The CDR3 nucleotides are TGTGCCAGCAGCTTCCGTCCTAGCGGGGGGACAGATACGCAGTATTTT. Translation gives CASSFRPSGGTDTQYF.

The chain uses TRBV7-9 and TRBJ2-1; 10 positions match TRBD2. This CDR3 has 16 amino acids. Germline V gene sequence: CDR1 SEHNR, CDR2 FQNEAQ (reference sequence). The J segment lost 9 bases and the V segment lost 4 bases, leaving 12 bases of the junction unmatched. The CDR3 loop is CASSSVTSGTIGEQFF. CDR3 nucleotide sequence: TGTGCCAGCAGCTCCGTAACTAGCGGGACTATTGGTGAGCAGTTCTTC.

The chain uses TRBV4-1 and TRBJ2-2; 9 bases align to TRBD1. Trimming took 5 bases from V and 5 from J; bases not matched to a gene: 9. This CDR3 has 16 residues. Germline values: CDR1 MGHRA, CDR2 YSYEKL. CDR3 sequence (DNA): TGCGCCAGCAGCTTAGGCGGGACAGGGAGGACCGGGGAGCTGTTTTTT. It specifies CASSLGGTGRTGELFF.

The rearrangement joins TRBV6-5 to TRBJ2-3; D not resolved. The CDR3 is made up of 13 amino acids. Trimming took 9 bases from V and 2 from J, leaving 12 bases between them. The V gene's germline CDR1 is MNHEY and CDR2 SVGAGI. CDR3 region: CASVTIITDTQYF. The CDR3, as DNA: TGTGCCAGTGTCACTATAATCACAGATACGCAGTATTTT.

The gene calls are TRBV7-9 and TRBJ2-5; D unclear. V was shortened by 2 bases and J by 5 bases, with 9 bases between the two germline ends. Germline V gives CDR1 SEHNR, CDR2 FQNEAQ (reference sequence). The CDR3 totals 13 residues. This CDR3 reads CASSLRPRETQYF. Here the CDR3 DNA reads TGTGCCAGCAGCTTAAGGCCCAGGGAGACCCAGTACTTC.

The chain combines TRBV27 with TRBJ2-1, with 8 positions matching TRBD2. This CDR3 contains 13 residues. V dropped 3 bases and J dropped 9; count of bases not matched to a gene: 4. Germline-derived CDR1 and CDR2 are MNHEY and SMNVEV (reference sequence). CDR3: CASSFGLAGEQFF. In DNA form, the CDR3 reads TGTGCCAGCAGTTTCGGACTAGCCGGTGAGCAGTTCTTC.

This clone has more than one count but fewer than ten. The chain links TRBV4-1 to TRBJ1-1; D may be TRBD1 (5 bases). Germline V lookup: CDR1 MGHRA, CDR2 YSYEKL. The length of the CDR3 is 14 residues. V was shortened by 0 bases and J by 7 bases, with 12 bases between the two germline ends. The chain's CDR3 is CASSQEGGGIEAFF. In nucleotides, the CDR3 is TGCGCCAGCAGCCAAGAGGGGGGAGGGATTGAAGCTTTCTTT.